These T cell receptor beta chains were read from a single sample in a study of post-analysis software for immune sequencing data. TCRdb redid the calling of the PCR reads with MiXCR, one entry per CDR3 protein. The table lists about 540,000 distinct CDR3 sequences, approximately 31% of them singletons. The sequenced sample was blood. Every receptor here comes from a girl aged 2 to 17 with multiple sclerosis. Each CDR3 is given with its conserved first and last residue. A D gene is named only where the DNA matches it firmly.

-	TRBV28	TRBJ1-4	CASSPTSVALFF
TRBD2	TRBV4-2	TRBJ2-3	CASSQMTSGGRSTDTQYF
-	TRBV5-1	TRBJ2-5	CASSLALAWGETQYF
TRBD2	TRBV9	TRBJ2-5	CASSVGQRGLAEETQYF
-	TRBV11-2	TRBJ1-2	CASSSGFGYTF
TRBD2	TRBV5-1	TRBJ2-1	CASSLLPAGGRWEQFF
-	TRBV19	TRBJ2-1	CASTGLAGFGEQFF
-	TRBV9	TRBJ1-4	CASSVGPGGTNEKLFF
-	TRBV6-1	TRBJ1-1	CASSEATGTNTEAFF
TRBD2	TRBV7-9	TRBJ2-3	CASSTTRAGVYTDTQYF
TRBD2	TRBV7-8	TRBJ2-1	CASSRGPLAGGNNEQFF
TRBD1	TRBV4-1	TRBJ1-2	CASSHRGQGYGYTF
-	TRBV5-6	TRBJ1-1	CASSPRGQEPPAFF
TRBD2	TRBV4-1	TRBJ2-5	CASSQVAGGFGETQYF
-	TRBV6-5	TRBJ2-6	CASKSLTVTSSGANVLTF
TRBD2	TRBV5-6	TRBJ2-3	CASSLYRGGASTDTQYF
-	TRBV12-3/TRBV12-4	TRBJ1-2	CAGKKGYGYTF
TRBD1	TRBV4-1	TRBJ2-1	CASSQVQGAINEQFF
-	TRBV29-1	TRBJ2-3	CSVEQAITQYF
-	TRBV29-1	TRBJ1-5	CSVVQSGNQPQHF